A single sample is the source of the 16 T cell receptor beta chains below, sequenced in a study of early T cells in non-severe SARS-CoV-2 infection. MiXCR, applied by TCRdb to the 5' RACE reads, yields one record per CDR3 protein. The profile shows approximately 50,000 distinct CDR3 sequences, around 9.5% of them singletons. The sequencing sample was made of whole blood. Every receptor here comes from an adult who was a healthcare worker with PCR-confirmed SARS-CoV-2 infection or an uninfected control (not recorded which).

This clonotype was seen many times. The chain has TRBV27 and TRBJ2-7; 12 bases are shared with TRBD2. With 6 bases clipped from V and 2 bases from J, the junction kept 2 bases outside the gene matches. CDR1 and CDR2 (germline): MNHEY, SMNVEV (reference sequence). The CDR3 is made up of 14 amino acids. CDR3 sequence reads: CASSWTSGTYEQYF. The CDR3 bases are TGTGCCAGCAGCTGGACTAGCGGGACCTACGAGCAGTACTTC.

This clonotype was picked up many times. This chain joins TRBV15 and TRBJ1-2, with D maybe TRBD1 (5 bases). The CDR3 is 15 amino acids. CDR1 and CDR2 (germline): LNHNV, YYDKDF (reference sequence). The V and J ends lost 5 bases and 7 bases respectively, with 20 bases between them. In DNA, the CDR3 is TGTGCCACCAGCGCGGGACTCACCCTTTTGGCTGGCTACACCTTC. Its translation: CATSAGLTLLAGYTF.

This clonotype was seen more than once but under ten times. The rearrangement links TRBV28 to TRBJ2-1; D possibly corresponds to TRBD2 (6 bases). The V end was cut by 6 bases, the J end by 8 bases, with 14 bases between. The CDR3 extends over 13 amino acids. Germline CDR1 and CDR2: MDHEN and SYDVKM. This chain's CDR3 is CASSGRRRDEQFF. The CDR3 DNA sequence: TGTGCCAGCAGCGGACGGAGGAGGGATGAGCAGTTCTTC.

This clonotype was seen many times. The chain uses TRBV28 and TRBJ2-1; weak D call: TRBD2 (5 bases). The CDR3 is made up of 15 amino acids. The V gene's germline CDR1 is MDHEN and CDR2 SYDVKM. Between the trimmed V and J ends, which lost 1 base and 7 bases, there was a span of 14 bases. In DNA form, the CDR3 reads TGTGCCAGCAGTTTATCGAGGGTTCGGTATAATGAGCAGTTCTTC. Its protein product is CASSLSRVRYNEQFF. The full variable domain, with the rest looked up from reference TRBV28 and TRBJ2-1, is DVKVTQSSRYLVKRTGEKVFLECVQDMDHENMFWYRQDPGLGLRLIYFSYDVKMKEKGDIPEGYSVSREKKERFSLILESASTNQTSMYLCASSLSRVRYNEQFFGPGTRLTVL.

The gene calls are TRBV7-2 and TRBJ2-2, with 8 bases aligning to TRBD2. The CDR3 is made up of 16 amino acids. Trimming removed 5 bases from V and 1 base from J; junction bases left unmatched: 6. CDR1 SGHTA and CDR2 FQGNSA come from the germline V gene. The CDR3 loop reads CASSRAGTRNTGELFF. The DNA for the CDR3 is TGTGCCAGCAGCCGGGCCGGGACTAGGAACACCGGGGAGCTGTTTTTT.

This chain uses TRBV20-1 with TRBJ2-7; possibly TRBD1 or TRBD2 for D (5 bases each). CDR3 size: 15 residues. The germline V gene encodes CDR1 DFQATT and CDR2 SNEGSKA (reference sequence). Trimming cost V 5 bases and J 4 bases, with 21 bases left between them. This CDR3 reads CSAAPLTEGQYEQYF. CDR3 DNA sequence: TGCAGTGCTGCCCCCCTAACCGAGGGGCAGTACGAGCAGTACTTC.

The sample holds many counts of this clonotype. J is TRBJ2-3 and V is TRBV5-6, with D tentatively TRBD2 (6 bases). V was trimmed by 4 bases and J by 2 bases, leaving 20 bases between them. Germline V lookup: CDR1 SGHDT, CDR2 YYEEEE. CDR3 length: 17 amino acids. The CDR3 protein is CASSMPTSWSDTDTQYF. The DNA for the CDR3 is TGTGCCAGCAGCATGCCGACTAGTTGGTCAGACACAGATACGCAGTATTTT.

This clonotype appeared many times. This chain links TRBV7-3 with TRBJ2-2; 8 bases are shared with TRBD1. V lost 5 bases, J lost 1 base, and 9 bases stayed unmatched. The V gene's germline CDR1 is SGHTA and CDR2 FQGTGA. This CDR3 comprises 17 residues. Here the CDR3 DNA reads TGTGCCAGCAGCCGAACCCAGACAGGGGTGAACACCGGGGAGCTGTTTTTT. This encodes CASSRTQTGVNTGELFF.

The chain joins TRBV3-1 to TRBJ2-1; 7 bases align to TRBD1. The ends lost 3 bases at V and 6 bases at J; junction bases unmatched: 11. Looked up from germline, CDR1 is LGHDT and CDR2 is YNNKEL (reference sequence). The CDR3 is 16 residues long. CDR3 sequence (DNA): TGTGCCAGCAGCCATTCTCCCGGGACAGTTGGCAATGAGCAGTTCTTC. Protein: CASSHSPGTVGNEQFF.

In this sample, this clonotype turned up many times. The J gene is TRBJ2-5, the V gene TRBV7-9; D remains unclear. Trimming removed 5 bases at V and 4 bases at J, with 5 bases between. The CDR3 extends over 11 amino acids. Germline V gene sequence: CDR1 SEHNR, CDR2 FQNEAQ (reference sequence). CDR3: CASSPLETQYF. DNA of the CDR3: TGTGCCAGCAGCCCGCTAGAGACCCAGTACTTC. The full variable domain, rest sourced from reference TRBV7-9 and TRBJ2-5, is DTGVSQNPRHKITKRGQNVTFRCDPISEHNRLYWYRQTLGQGPEFLTYFQNEAQLEKSRLLSDRFSAERPKGSFSTLEIQRTEQGDSAMYLCASSPLETQYFGPGTRLLVL.

A few counts support this clonotype. This chain uses TRBV5-4 with TRBJ2-1; D gene ambiguous. The CDR3 is 17 residues long. Germline CDR1 SGHNT, CDR2 YYREEE (reference sequence). V was trimmed by 0 bases and J by 5 bases, leaving 18 bases between them. The CDR3 region is CASSLARASLTHNEQFF. The CDR3 DNA is TGTGCCAGCAGCTTGGCACGGGCCAGTTTAACACACAATGAGCAGTTCTTC.

Many counts were recorded for this clonotype. The chain links TRBV4-2 to TRBJ1-5; D gene uncertain. Germline V CDR1 and CDR2: LGHNA, YNFKEQ. The ends were cut back, 1 base at V and 2 bases at J, with 15 bases in the middle. The CDR3 runs 17 residues. The CDR3 sequence is CASSQVITPVGNQPQHF. In DNA, the CDR3 is TGTGCCAGCAGCCAAGTGATCACACCGGTGGGCAATCAGCCCCAGCATTTT.

A few counts support this clonotype. The rearrangement links TRBV6-6 to TRBJ2-1; 13 bases match TRBD2. The germline V gene encodes CDR1 MNHNY and CDR2 SVGAGI (reference sequence). The ends lost 0 bases at V and 8 bases at J; junction bases unmatched: 7. This CDR3 spans 17 amino acids. CDR3 nucleotides: TGTGCCAGCAGTTACTCAGGACTAGCGGGAGTAACAGATGAGCAGTTCTTC. Translating gives CASSYSGLAGVTDEQFF.

This clonotype has ten or more counts. The chain links TRBV11-2 to TRBJ1-2, with D unresolved. Trimming removed 3 bases from V and 5 bases from J, with 13 bases in between. Germline lookup yields CDR1 SGHAT and CDR2 FQNNGV. This CDR3 has 14 amino acids. CDR3: CASSFNQGQYGYTF. The CDR3 nucleotides are TGTGCCAGCAGCTTTAATCAAGGGCAATATGGCTACACCTTC.

This clonotype appeared a few times. The V gene is TRBV28, the J gene TRBJ1-1; D remains unclear. CDR3 length equals 11 residues. Germline V CDR1 and CDR2: MDHEN, SYDVKM. Trimming shortened V by 0 bases and J by 5 bases, and 1 base separated the two germline ends. The CDR3 is CASSLWTEAFF. The CDR3, as DNA: TGTGCCAGCAGTTTATGGACTGAAGCTTTCTTT.

V and J are TRBV5-1 and TRBJ2-1, with D uncertain. Germline V CDR1 and CDR2: SGHRS, YFSETQ. Trimming took 0 bases from V and 8 from J, leaving 9 bases between them. The CDR3 covers 13 residues. CDR3 DNA: TGCGCCAGCAGCTTGGCGGGTAGTGATGAGCAGTTCTTC. It is translated as CASSLAGSDEQFF.